Below, one T cell receptor beta chain is given with its context. Germline CDR1 MNHNY, CDR2 SVGAGI (reference sequence). This CDR3 region has 15 residues. Trimming left V 8 bases short and J 4 bases short, with 20 bases between. This specimen comes from a study of blood T cell repertoires in COVID-19. Sequenced by immunoSEQ multiplex PCR; TCRdb stores in-frame clones only, minus some. The table has 250,000 to 400,000 clones, about nine tenths seen once. The V gene is TRBV6-6, the J gene TRBJ2-5; TRBD1 is a possible D gene (6 bases). The sequence was obtained from a woman aged 25 to 39 with COVID-19, enrolled during active disease. Specimen: peripheral blood. For the CDR3, the DNA is TGTGCCAGCCTCCGGGACACCCTCCGGGTAGAGACCCAGTACTTC. This translates into CASLRDTLRVETQYF.